The next 9 T cell receptor beta chains were all read from a single sample in a study of tumor-infiltrating lymphocytes in glioblastoma multiforme. TCR beta libraries were built from RNA through three nested multiplex PCR rounds using modified ARM-PCR. TCRdb reprocessed the multiplex PCR reads via MiXCR and lists one record per CDR3 protein. The table has approximately 20,000 distinct CDR3 sequences, 55% to 75% seen once; the top ten hold around 18%. The sample taken for sequencing was peripheral blood. The receptors here all came from a male donor with glioblastoma.

The V gene is TRBV5-4, the J gene TRBJ2-7; D might be TRBD2 (5 bases). The CDR3 sequence is 15 residues long. V dropped 4 bases and J dropped 3 bases, with 17 bases sitting between them. Germline V gene data show CDR1 as SGHNT and CDR2 as YYREEE (reference sequence). CDR3 DNA sequence: TGTGCCAGCAGCCCGGGCCGGGATGACTACTACGAGCAGTACTTC. It is translated as CASSPGRDDYYEQYF.

Comment on this clonotype: In this CDR3 the conserved last residue, phenylalanine or tryptophan, is missing, so a read error is likely. CDR3 region: CASSEVGGTEAFL. Here the CDR3 DNA reads TGCGCCAGCAGTGAAGTAGGGGGCACTGAAGCTTTCCTT. The genes are TRBV10-2 and TRBJ1-1; possibly TRBD1 for D (6 bases). Germline V lookup: CDR1 WSHSY, CDR2 SAAADI. The V and J ends lost 3 bases and 4 bases respectively, with 9 bases between them. This CDR3 is built from 13 residues.

In this sample, this clonotype turned up a few times. V and J are TRBV12-3 or TRBV12-4 and TRBJ2-2; no definite D call. The CDR3 consists of 14 residues. Trimming removed 5 bases at V and 4 bases at J, with 11 bases between. The CDR3 sequence: CASSLLPSTGELFF. The DNA for the CDR3 is TGTGCCAGCAGTCTGCTGCCCAGCACCGGGGAGCTGTTTTTT.

V and J are TRBV11-2 and TRBJ2-3, with 7 bases identical to TRBD2. Germline V gene sequence: CDR1 SGHAT, CDR2 FQNNGV. V dropped 5 bases and J dropped 5; count of bases not matched to a gene: 19. CDR3 length: 18 amino acids. CDR3 DNA: TGTGCCAGCAGCCGAGGTGGACTAGTGGGAGTTTTGGAAGATACGCAGTATTTT. Protein product: CASSRGGLVGVLEDTQYF.

On this clonotype: At one boundary the junction diverges from the germline segment, which might be a read error. J is TRBJ2-3 and V is TRBV11-2, with TRBD2 matching 7 bases. Germline V gives CDR1 SGHAT, CDR2 FQNNGV. CDR3 size: 14 residues. The CDR3 DNA follows: TGTGCCAGCAGCTCGGGACTATGGGCAGATATGCAGCACTTT. Translating it yields CASSSGLWADMQHF.

Comment on this clonotype: This may be a read error, as it is one base from a much larger clone. This sequence joins TRBV5-1 and TRBJ2-1, with no clear D. This CDR3 comprises 11 residues. Germline CDR1 and CDR2: SGHRS and YFSETQ. The CDR3 region is CASSLEGEQLF. The DNA of the CDR3 is TGCGCCAGCAGCTTGGAAGGTGAGCAGCTCTTC.

V is TRBV6-2 or TRBV6-3 and J is TRBJ2-1, with D possibly being TRBD1 (6 bases). Germline V gives CDR1 MNHEY, CDR2 SVGEGT. The CDR3 is 13 residues long. The CDR3 is CASCYEGVHEQFF. The CDR3 DNA follows: TGTGCGAGCTGTTACGAGGGGGTCCATGAGCAGTTCTTC.

The rearrangement uses TRBV11-1 and TRBJ1-1; weak D call: TRBD1 (5 bases). V was trimmed by 4 bases and J by 11 bases, leaving 23 bases between them. CDR3 length: 15 amino acids. Germline CDR1 and CDR2: SGHAT and FQDESV (reference sequence). The CDR3 region is CASSSSPGRSLGAFF. The CDR3 bases are TGTGCCAGCAGCTCAAGCCCGGGACGGTCCCTAGGGGCTTTCTTT.

The V call is TRBV20-1, the J call TRBJ2-1; 12 bases agree with TRBD2. Germline-derived CDR1 and CDR2 are DFQATT and SNEGSKA (reference sequence). The ends lost 5 bases at V and 8 bases at J; junction bases unmatched: 7. The CDR3 runs 14 residues. The CDR3 sequence: CSARSTSGRDEQFF. CDR3 coding DNA: TGCAGTGCTCGATCGACTAGCGGGAGAGATGAGCAGTTCTTC.